This T cell receptor (beta chain) was identified during a study of blood T cell repertoires in COVID-19. Across the whole study: T cells, B-cell-depleted T cells, or PBMCs supplied cDNA or gDNA.

Trimming took off 5 bases at V and 4 bases at J, with 12 bases between the two ends. The CDR3 extends over 14 amino acids. Per the germline V gene, CDR1 is SGHAT and CDR2 is FQDESV (reference sequence). Participants were aged about 18 to 90 years, lived in 20 to 25 US areas, and enrolled virtually. Generated by immunoSEQ multiplex PCR, the TCRdb table keeps only in-frame clones and is missing some. The top ten clones hold more than 4% of a sample with roughly 200,000 clones, approximately 86% of them seen once. The chain has TRBV11-1 and TRBJ1-3; tentative D call: TRBD1 (6 bases). The sample taken for sequencing was PBMCs or T cells enriched from blood (not recorded which). The TCR was taken from a woman under 40 who had been exposed to COVID-19. The CDR3 is CASSQTGGGNTIYF. CDR3 nucleotides: TGTGCCAGCAGCCAGACAGGTGGCGGAAACACCATATATTTT.